This is a list of T cell receptor beta chains from one sample in a study of T-cell reconstitution after alpha-beta-depleted transplantation in children. TCRdb analysed the PCR reads with MiXCR anew, one entry per CDR3 protein. This sample has about 70,000 distinct CDR3 sequences, with about a tenth found just once. The starting material was PBMCs, obtained before TCRalphabeta/CD19-depleted stem cell transplant. These receptors were obtained from a boy between 10 and 17 years old with acute myeloid leukemia, due to receive a stem cell transplant. CDR3s include the opening cysteine and the closing phenylalanine or tryptophan. D genes are given only for firm matches. Clone size is given for some rows only: seen once, a few or many times, or a class if the clone is expanded.

size	V	D	J	CDR3	DNA
NA	TRBV6-4	TRBD1	TRBJ2-7	CASSRDRGYEQYF	TGTGCCAGCAGTCGGGACAGGGGGTACGAGCAGTACTTC
many	TRBV29-1	NA	TRBJ1-2	CSVVDMGGSYGYTF	TGCAGCGTTGTGGATATGGGGGGGAGCTATGGCTACACCTTC
many	TRBV20-1	NA	TRBJ1-6	CSASLGSGSPLHF	TGCAGTGCTAGTTTGGGGTCCGGGTCACCCCTCCACTTT
NA	TRBV20-1	TRBD2	TRBJ2-5	CSARNTGLAGLETQYF	TGCAGTGCTAGAAACACCGGACTAGCGGGACTAGAGACCCAGTACTTC
many	TRBV12-3/TRBV12-4	NA	TRBJ1-1	CASSLGTEAFF	TGTGCCAGCAGTTTGGGGACTGAAGCTTTCTTT
many	TRBV10-3	TRBD1	TRBJ1-5	CAIREGQGSQPQHF	TGTGCCATCAGAGAAGGACAGGGGAGTCAGCCCCAGCATTTT
many	TRBV11-2	NA	TRBJ1-3	CASSLVQVATGNTIYF	TGTGCCAGCAGCTTAGTCCAGGTGGCGACTGGAAACACCATATATTTT
medium-sized	TRBV6-5	TRBD2	TRBJ2-1	CASSWGTSGGNEQFF	TGTGCCAGCAGTTGGGGGACTAGCGGGGGTAATGAGCAGTTCTTC
many	TRBV7-9	TRBD1	TRBJ1-5	CASSSSGTDHRQPQHF	TGTGCCAGCAGCTCCAGCGGGACAGATCACCGTCAGCCCCAGCATTTT
many	TRBV5-5	NA	TRBJ2-2	CASSWGWGANGELFF	TGTGCCAGCAGCTGGGGATGGGGGGCTAACGGGGAGCTGTTTTTT
many	TRBV3-1	NA	TRBJ2-7	CASSQLHTDGGEQYF	TGTGCCAGCAGCCAACTCCACACGGACGGGGGCGAGCAGTACTTC
many	TRBV12-3/TRBV12-4	NA	TRBJ1-1	CASSPYSNTEAFF	TGTGCCAGCAGTCCCTACTCGAACACTGAAGCTTTCTTT
NA	TRBV28	NA	TRBJ2-1	CASSPPGPSSYNEQFF	TGTGCCAGCAGTCCCCCGGGACCCAGCTCCTACAATGAGCAGTTCTTC
many	TRBV27	NA	TRBJ1-6	CASSPIQGIGNSPLHF	TGTGCCAGCAGTCCTATTCAGGGGATCGGCAATTCACCCCTCCACTTT
NA	TRBV6-2/TRBV6-3	TRBD2	TRBJ2-1	CASSFRLADYNEQFF	TGTGCCAGCAGTTTTCGACTAGCGGACTACAATGAGCAGTTCTTC
many	TRBV7-6	TRBD1	TRBJ1-1	CASSSGTGRGTEAFF	TGTGCCAGCAGCTCAGGGACAGGGCGGGGCACTGAAGCTTTCTTT
NA	TRBV12-3/TRBV12-4	TRBD2	TRBJ2-1	CTFSLPTSGVQSSYNEQFF	TGTACCTTCAGTTTGCCAACTAGCGGGGTCCAGAGCTCCTACAATGAGCAGTTCTTC
many	TRBV3-1	TRBD2	TRBJ2-1	CASSPSGLARSNEQFF	TGTGCCAGCAGCCCCTCCGGACTAGCGCGGAGCAATGAGCAGTTCTTC
many	TRBV5-1	TRBD1	TRBJ2-1	CASSLGGQSSYNEQFF	TGCGCCAGCAGCTTGGGGGGACAGAGCTCCTACAATGAGCAGTTCTTC
many	TRBV14	NA	TRBJ2-7	CASSHYTGTYEQYF	TGTGCCAGCAGCCATTATACCGGGACCTACGAGCAGTACTTC
many	TRBV20-1	NA	TRBJ1-2	CSASGTSYGYTF	TGCAGTGCTAGCGGGACAAGCTATGGCTACACCTTC
many	TRBV28	TRBD1	TRBJ2-1	CASSSRGQKFF	TGTGCCAGCAGTTCCAGGGGACAGAAGTTCTTC
many	TRBV12-3/TRBV12-4	NA	TRBJ2-1	CASSLLTSNEQFF	TGTGCCAGCAGTCTCCTCACTAGCAATGAGCAGTTCTTC
many	TRBV29-1	TRBD1	TRBJ2-2	CSVTTGIGELFF	TGCAGCGTTACGACAGGGATTGGGGAGCTGTTTTTT